This T cell receptor beta chain was sequenced during a study of early T cells in non-severe SARS-CoV-2 infection. About the study: Sequencing used unsorted whole-blood bulk RNA, so chains lack pairing. Study results and caveats: Using VDJdb, the matching emphasized anti-spike CD8 responses while missing private and CD4 specificities.

This CDR3 is 13 amino acids long. Germline values: CDR1 GTSNPN, CDR2 SVGIG (reference sequence). The V end was cut by 3 bases, the J end by 0 bases, with 9 bases between. Of note for this clonotype: Antigen specificity is unknown.

The TCR library protocol attached unique molecular identifiers to the individual cDNA molecules. From the 5' RACE reads, TCRdb called clonotypes with MiXCR, one entry per CDR3 protein. The sample has tens of thousands of distinct CDR3 sequences; 9% to 15% are singletons. The sequence was collected from an adult who was a healthcare worker with PCR-confirmed SARS-CoV-2 infection or an uninfected control (not recorded which). V is TRBV30 and J is TRBJ2-7; a possible D gene is TRBD2 (5 bases). Material for sequencing was whole blood. The CDR3, as DNA: TGTGCCTGGAGCCCGGGAAACTCCTACGAGCAGTACTTC. It encodes CAWSPGNSYEQYF.